Shown below are 30 T cell receptor beta chains from a single sample sequenced in a study of beta chain features in type 1 diabetes. Notes on the study in general: Type 1 diabetes patients had TCRB CDR3s that were shorter (moderately but significantly so) in all four CD4+ subsets.

These receptors have no known antigen. Expressed TCRB transcripts were sequenced, since all the RNA that had been isolated was reverse transcribed. Measured with immunoSEQ multiplex PCR; TCRdb has only the in-frame clones, and not every one. Of about 340,000 clones listed, roughly 14% are singletons. What was sequenced was naive CD4+ T cells from blood. These receptors all come from a woman aged 18-35 years with type 1 diabetes.

This clone was detected only a few times. CDR3: CASSRPGLAVFRQETQYF. CDR3 coding DNA: TGTGCCAGCAGCAGGCCGGGACTAGCGGTTTTCCGCCAAGAGACCCAGTACTTC. The V and J genes are TRBV7-9 and TRBJ2-5; TRBD2 aligns across 11 bases. The CDR3 covers 18 residues. Per the germline V gene, CDR1 is SEHNR and CDR2 is FQNEAQ (reference sequence). The V and J ends lost 5 bases and 1 base, in that order; junction bases with no gene match: 12.

This sequence joins TRBV18 and TRBJ1-2; 12 bases are shared with TRBD1. Germline V CDR1 and CDR2: KGHSH, LQKENI. V dropped 3 bases and J dropped 2; count of bases not matched to a gene: 7. The CDR3 length is 17 residues. DNA of the CDR3: TGTGCCAGCTCACCCTGGGGACAGGGGGCTTTAAACTATGGCTACACCTTC. Translation: CASSPWGQGALNYGYTF.

The J gene is TRBJ2-3, the V gene TRBV11-2; 9 bases fit TRBD2. This CDR3 is 14 amino acids long. V lost 5 bases to trimming and J lost 1 base; unmatched junction nucleotides: 1. Germline CDR1 is SGHAT and CDR2 is FQNNGV. The CDR3 nucleotides are TGTGCCAGCAGCCGGACTAGCGGCACAGATACGCAGTATTTT. Amino acid sequence: CASSRTSGTDTQYF.

The chain carries TRBV10-3 and TRBJ1-5; 7 bases fit TRBD1. Germline V CDR1 and CDR2: ENHRY, SYGVKD. This CDR3 is 13 amino acids long. With V trimmed by 6 bases and J by 4 bases, 3 bases remained unmatched. Here the CDR3 reads CAIRGDSNQPQHF. The DNA of the CDR3 is TGTGCCATCAGAGGGGACAGTAATCAGCCCCAGCATTTT.

In its sample, this clone was seen many times. J is TRBJ2-6 and V is TRBV4-3, with a tentative D call TRBD2 (6 bases). Looked up from germline, CDR1 is LGHNA and CDR2 is YSLEER. Trimming took off 0 bases at V and 4 bases at J, with 13 bases between the two ends. The CDR3 length is 17 residues. CDR3: CASSQDPSAGGANVLTF. DNA for the CDR3: TGCGCCAGCAGCCAAGATCCGAGCGCGGGAGGGGCCAACGTCCTGACTTTC.

This clone was observed a handful of times. This chain joins TRBV27 and TRBJ2-3, with 8 bases lining up with TRBD1. V trimming: 2 bases; J trimming: 5 bases; junction bases outside the gene matches: 9. From germline, CDR1 is MNHEY and CDR2 SMNVEV (reference sequence). The CDR3 loop spans 16 amino acids. In nucleotides, the CDR3 is TGTGCCAGCAGTTTAGGGCCCCGGACAGGGCGAGATACGCAGTATTTT. Protein: CASSLGPRTGRDTQYF.

The chain uses TRBV2 and TRBJ1-2, with TRBD1 identical over 7 bases. This CDR3 has 13 residues. With 6 bases clipped from V and 6 bases from J, the junction kept 7 bases outside the gene matches. Looked up from germline, CDR1 is SNHLY and CDR2 is FYNNEI. CDR3 in DNA: TGTGCCAGCAGCATACAGGGGTCGAATGGCTACACCTTC. Amino acid sequence: CASSIQGSNGYTF.

This clone has a handful of counts. The chain uses TRBV25-1 and TRBJ2-3, with 7 bases fitting TRBD2. Germline CDR1 MGHDK, CDR2 SYGVNS. Trimming took 1 base from V and 5 from J; bases not matched to a gene: 9. This CDR3 has 16 residues. CDR3 sequence (DNA): TGTGCCAGCAGTGAATGGGGAGCGGGGAAGGGAGATACGCAGTATTTT. Translation: CASSEWGAGKGDTQYF.

The chain couples TRBV15 to TRBJ1-4; 8 bases line up with TRBD1. V was pared by 0 bases and J by 5 bases, with 14 bases of the junction left unmatched. This CDR3 is built from 19 residues. From germline, CDR1 is LNHNV and CDR2 YYDKDF (reference sequence). CDR3 DNA sequence: TGTGCCACCAGCAGAGAGGGATTAGGGACAGGCACGAAGAATGAAAAACTGTTTTTT. Residues: CATSREGLGTGTKNEKLFF.

This clone showed up just a few times. The rearrangement joins TRBV11-2 to TRBJ2-5; TRBD2 aligns across 8 bases. The CDR3 spans 16 residues. Germline trimming cut 3 bases from V and 5 bases from J; bases unmatched to any gene: 11. The germline V gene encodes CDR1 SGHAT and CDR2 FQNNGV. Here the CDR3 DNA reads TGTGCCAGCAGCTTTTCTAACGGGAGGGCGGGGGAGACCCAGTACTTC. Amino acids: CASSFSNGRAGETQYF.

The chain links TRBV18 to TRBJ1-4, with D possibly TRBD1 on 5 matching bases. There are 14 residues in the CDR3. In germline, CDR1 is KGHSH, CDR2 LQKENI. V was pared by 3 bases and J by 8 bases, with 13 bases between. In DNA, the CDR3 is TGTGCCAGCTCACCGGGACTTCGGGGGGAAAAACTGTTTTTT. Residues: CASSPGLRGEKLFF.

The chain carries TRBV27 and TRBJ1-2, with D possibly being TRBD1 (5 bases). Germline V gene data show CDR1 as MNHEY and CDR2 as SMNVEV (reference sequence). The CDR3 has 15 residues. V lost 2 bases and J lost 8, with 18 bases in between. The CDR3 bases are TGTGCCAGCAGTTTAAGTATTACTGGGGGGGGAGGCTACACCTTC. Its translation is CASSLSITGGGGYTF.

The CDR3 here is CASRGNGAYNEQFF. For the CDR3, the DNA is TGCGCCAGCAGAGGAAACGGGGCCTACAATGAGCAGTTCTTC. The V gene is TRBV5-1, the J gene TRBJ2-1; D possibly corresponds to TRBD2 (5 bases). V lost 5 bases to trimming and J lost 2 bases, with 11 bases between them. This CDR3 region has 14 residues. Germline values: CDR1 SGHRS, CDR2 YFSETQ.

The CDR3: CASSFRQGRTNEKLFF. For the CDR3, the DNA is TGTGCCAGCAGCTTTCGACAGGGTAGAACTAATGAAAAACTGTTTTTT. This chain links TRBV5-6 with TRBJ1-4; TRBD1 matches at 7 bases. The V and J ends lost 2 bases and 1 base, in that order; junction bases with no gene match: 5. The CDR3 is 16 residues long. In germline, CDR1 is SGHDT, CDR2 YYEEEE.

V and J are TRBV18 and TRBJ2-5; D may be TRBD1 (6 bases). The CDR3 covers 14 residues. Germline CDR1 is KGHSH and CDR2 is LQKENI. Trimming left V 0 bases short and J 4 bases short, with 9 bases between. The CDR3 protein is CASSPPGQPETQYF. In DNA form, the CDR3 reads TGTGCCAGCTCACCACCAGGACAGCCAGAGACCCAGTACTTC.

The sample holds a few counts of this clone. V usage is TRBV2 and J usage is TRBJ2-7; tentatively, D is TRBD1 (6 bases). Germline loops: CDR1 SNHLY, CDR2 FYNNEI. The CDR3 length is 14 residues. Trimming removed 3 bases from V and 9 bases from J, with 18 bases in between. In DNA, the CDR3 is TGTGCCAGCAGTGAGGGTAGGGGGAGTGGGGTGCAGTACGTC. Amino acids: CASSEGRGSGVQYV.

V gene TRBV18 combines with J gene TRBJ2-7; D may be TRBD1 (6 bases). The CDR3 has 16 amino acids. CDR1 KGHSH and CDR2 LQKENI come from the germline V gene. Trimming stripped 6 bases from V and 0 bases from J, with 18 bases between. The CDR3 nucleotides are TGTGCCAGCTCGTATTACAGGGTTGGAAGCTCCTACGAGCAGTACTTC. The encoded protein is CASSYYRVGSSYEQYF.

The chain uses TRBV7-9 and TRBJ1-1; 7 bases are shared with TRBD1. After removal of 2 bases from V and 5 bases from J, the junction contained 2 bases not matched to a gene. This CDR3 has 13 amino acids. Looked up from germline, CDR1 is SEHNR and CDR2 is FQNEAQ (reference sequence). The CDR3 region is CASSLLTGTEAFF. CDR3 in DNA: TGTGCCAGCAGCTTATTGACAGGGACTGAAGCTTTCTTT.

This clone was detected a few times. This rearrangement joins TRBV11-3 to TRBJ2-5; weak D call: TRBD1 (5 bases). This CDR3 contains 15 residues. CDR1 is SGHNT and CDR2 is YENEEA in the germline V gene. V was pared by 1 base and J by 4 bases, with 13 bases between. This CDR3 reads CASSLVARGGETQYF. The CDR3 DNA is TGTGCCAGCAGCTTAGTGGCTAGGGGTGGAGAGACCCAGTACTTC.

This clone appeared a few times. The chain recombines TRBV27 with TRBJ1-4; D remains ambiguous. Germline-derived CDR1 and CDR2 are MNHEY and SMNVEV (reference sequence). The V end lost 6 bases, the J end lost 7 bases, and 18 bases lay between the germline ends. The CDR3 is made up of 15 amino acids. The CDR3 loop is CASSGVQKVGEKLFF. CDR3 in DNA: TGTGCCAGCAGCGGGGTACAGAAGGTGGGTGAAAAACTGTTTTTT.

This clone showed up just a few times. The rearrangement joins TRBV29-1 to TRBJ1-1; maybe TRBD1 (5 bases). The CDR3 length is 13 residues. V dropped 1 base and J dropped 7 bases, with 13 bases sitting between them. The V gene's germline CDR1 is SQVTM and CDR2 ANQGSEA. CDR3 sequence (DNA): TGCAGCGTTGAAGTTCTCTCAGGGCGTGAAGCTTTCTTT. This encodes CSVEVLSGREAFF.

The chain is built from TRBV5-1 and TRBJ2-1, with TRBD2 matching over 8 bases. The V gene's germline CDR1 is SGHRS and CDR2 YFSETQ. CDR3 length: 15 amino acids. Trimming cost V 0 bases and J 9 bases; bases outside gene matches: 8. The CDR3 nucleotides read TGCGCCAGCAGCTTGGATCCGGGAGGGCCGGGTGAGCAGTTCTTC. Residues: CASSLDPGGPGEQFF.

This clone was recorded only once. V gene TRBV10-3 combines with J gene TRBJ2-1; tentatively, D is TRBD2 (5 bases). Germline V gene sequence: CDR1 ENHRY, CDR2 SYGVKD. The ends were cut back, 4 bases at V and 6 bases at J, with 13 bases in the middle. This CDR3 is built from 14 residues. This CDR3 is CAISGRERFNEQFF. In nucleotides, the CDR3 is TGTGCCATCAGTGGAAGGGAGAGATTCAATGAGCAGTTCTTC.

V and J are TRBV14 and TRBJ2-2; 12 bases map to TRBD2. The CDR3 totals 16 residues. From germline, CDR1 is SGHDN and CDR2 FVKESK. Trimming at V came to 2 bases and at J to 6 bases, leaving 4 bases not matched to a gene. The CDR3 bases are TGTGCCAGCAGCCAACCTAGCGGGAGGGTCCCCGGGGAGCTGTTTTTT. Translating it yields CASSQPSGRVPGELFF.

This clone was seen more than once but under ten times. V is TRBV27 and J is TRBJ1-1, with TRBD1 identical over 7 bases. The CDR3 covers 15 residues. The junction had 9 bases not matched to a gene; V was cut back by 4 bases and J by 4 bases. Per the germline V gene, CDR1 is MNHEY and CDR2 is SMNVEV (reference sequence). The CDR3 nucleotides read TGTGCCAGCAGTTCGATCGGGACAGTGGGCACTGAAGCTTTCTTT. Protein: CASSSIGTVGTEAFF.

This clone has only a few counts. The chain links TRBV19 to TRBJ1-2; D might be TRBD1 (6 bases). The V end was cut by 10 bases, the J end by 3 bases, with 12 bases between. The CDR3 extends over 12 amino acids. The germline V gene encodes CDR1 LNHDA and CDR2 SQIVND (reference sequence). The CDR3 bases are TGTGCCACCGCGGACAGTTACTATGGCTACACCTTC. Translation: CATADSYYGYTF. The complete variable domain, with remaining parts taken from reference TRBV19 and TRBJ1-2, reads DGGITQSPKYLFRKEGQNVTLSCEQNLNHDAMYWYRQDPGQGLRLIYYSQIVNDFQKGDIAEGYSVSREKKESFPLTVTSAQKNPTAFYLCATADSYYGYTFGSGTRLTVV.

The chain recombines TRBV9 with TRBJ2-1, with a possible D match to TRBD1 (5 bases). V was cut by 0 bases and J by 4 bases, with 11 bases left in between. Germline V gives CDR1 SGDLS, CDR2 YYNGEE. The CDR3 loop spans 15 amino acids. CDR3 DNA: TGTGCCAGCAGCGTAGGGCGCCAGGGTTACAATGAGCAGTTCTTC. It translates to CASSVGRQGYNEQFF.

The V and J genes are TRBV29-1 and TRBJ2-1; a possible D gene is TRBD2 (5 bases). Per the germline V gene, CDR1 is SQVTM and CDR2 is ANQGSEA. This CDR3 is 12 amino acids long. Trimming removed 7 bases from V and 4 bases from J, with 11 bases in between. The CDR3 DNA reads as TGCAGCGCCAGGACTGTTTACAATGAGCAGTTCTTC. This translates into CSARTVYNEQFF.

V and J are TRBV7-9 and TRBJ2-7; 12 bases are shared with TRBD2. V lost 6 bases, J lost 4 bases, and 7 bases stayed unmatched. The germline gives CDR1 SEHNR, CDR2 FQNEAQ (reference sequence). The CDR3 consists of 15 residues. The CDR3: CASRKTSGRGYEQYF. CDR3 DNA: TGTGCCAGCAGGAAGACTAGCGGGAGAGGGTACGAGCAGTACTTC.

This clone was recorded a few times. This rearrangement joins TRBV4-3 to TRBJ2-1, with a possible D match to TRBD1 (5 bases). CDR3 length: 16 residues. V was trimmed by 4 bases and J by 1 base, leaving 14 bases between them. Germline V gives CDR1 LGHNA, CDR2 YSLEER. The CDR3 sequence: CASSLYTGESYNEQFF. The CDR3, as DNA: TGCGCCAGCAGCCTATATACAGGTGAATCCTACAATGAGCAGTTCTTC.